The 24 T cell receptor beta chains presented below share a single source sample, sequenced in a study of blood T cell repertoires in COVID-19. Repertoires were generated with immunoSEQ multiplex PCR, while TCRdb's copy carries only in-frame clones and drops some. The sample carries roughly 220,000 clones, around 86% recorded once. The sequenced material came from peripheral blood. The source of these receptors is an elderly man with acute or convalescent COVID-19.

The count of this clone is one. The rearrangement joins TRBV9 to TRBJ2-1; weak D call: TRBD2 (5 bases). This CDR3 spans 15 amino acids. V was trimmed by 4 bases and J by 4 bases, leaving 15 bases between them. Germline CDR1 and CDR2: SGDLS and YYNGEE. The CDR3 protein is CASSSGVSLYNEQFF. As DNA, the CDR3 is TGTGCCAGCAGCTCCGGGGTCAGCTTGTACAATGAGCAGTTCTTC.

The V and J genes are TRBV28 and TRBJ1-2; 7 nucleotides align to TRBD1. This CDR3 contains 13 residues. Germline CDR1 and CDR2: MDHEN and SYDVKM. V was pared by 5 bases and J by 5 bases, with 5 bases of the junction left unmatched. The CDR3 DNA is TGTGCCAGCAGTGAGGGGGCGCGGTATGGCTACACCTTC. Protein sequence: CASSEGARYGYTF.

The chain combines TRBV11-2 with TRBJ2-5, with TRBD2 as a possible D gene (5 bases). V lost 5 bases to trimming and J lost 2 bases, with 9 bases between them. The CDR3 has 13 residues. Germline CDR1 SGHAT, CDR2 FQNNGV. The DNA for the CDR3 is TGTGCCAGCAGCCTCCCGGGACAAGAGACCCAGTACTTC. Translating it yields CASSLPGQETQYF.

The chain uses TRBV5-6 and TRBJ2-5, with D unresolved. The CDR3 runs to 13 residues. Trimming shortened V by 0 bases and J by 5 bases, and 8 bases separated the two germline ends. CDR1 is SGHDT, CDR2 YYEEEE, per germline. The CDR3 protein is CASSLGLSETQYF. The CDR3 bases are TGTGCCAGCAGCTTGGGTCTGTCGGAGACCCAGTACTTC.

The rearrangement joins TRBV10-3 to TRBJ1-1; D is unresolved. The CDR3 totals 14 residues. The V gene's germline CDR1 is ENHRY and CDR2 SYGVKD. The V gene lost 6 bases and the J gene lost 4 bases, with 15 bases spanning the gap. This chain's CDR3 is CAIRLEVSGTEAFF. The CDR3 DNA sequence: TGTGCCATCAGACTAGAGGTATCAGGCACTGAAGCTTTCTTT.

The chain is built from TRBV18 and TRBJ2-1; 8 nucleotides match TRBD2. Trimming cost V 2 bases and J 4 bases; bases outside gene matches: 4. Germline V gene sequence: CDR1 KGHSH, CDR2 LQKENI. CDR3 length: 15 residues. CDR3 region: CASSPLSGSYNEQFF. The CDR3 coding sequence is TGTGCCAGCTCACCATTGAGCGGGAGTTACAATGAGCAGTTCTTC.

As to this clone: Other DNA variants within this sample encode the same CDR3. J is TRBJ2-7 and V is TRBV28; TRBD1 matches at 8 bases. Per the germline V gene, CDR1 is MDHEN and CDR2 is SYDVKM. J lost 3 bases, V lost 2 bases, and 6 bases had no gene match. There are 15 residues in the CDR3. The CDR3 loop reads CASSLEGTGRYEQYF. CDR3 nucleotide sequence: TGTGCCAGCAGTTTAGAGGGGACAGGACGCTACGAGCAGTACTTC.

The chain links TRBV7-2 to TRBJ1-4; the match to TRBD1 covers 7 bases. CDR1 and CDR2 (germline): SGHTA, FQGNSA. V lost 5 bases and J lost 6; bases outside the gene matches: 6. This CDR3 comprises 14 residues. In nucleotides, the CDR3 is TGTGCCAGCAGCACCGACAGGGTGGATGAAAAACTGTTTTTT. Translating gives CASSTDRVDEKLFF.

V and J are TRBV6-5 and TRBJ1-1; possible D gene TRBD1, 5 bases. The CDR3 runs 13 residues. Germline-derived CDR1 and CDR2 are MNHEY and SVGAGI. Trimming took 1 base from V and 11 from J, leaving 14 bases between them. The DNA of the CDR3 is TGTGCCAGCAGTTACTACGGCGGGGGAAGGGCTTTCTTT. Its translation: CASSYYGGGRAFF.

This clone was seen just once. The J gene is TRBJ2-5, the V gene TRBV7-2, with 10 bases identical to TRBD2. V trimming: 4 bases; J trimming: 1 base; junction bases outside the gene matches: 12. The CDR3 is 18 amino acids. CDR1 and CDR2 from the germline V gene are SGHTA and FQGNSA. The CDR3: CASSSRLVQRGGQETQYF. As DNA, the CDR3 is TGTGCCAGCAGCTCCCGACTAGTTCAGCGGGGGGGCCAAGAGACCCAGTACTTC.

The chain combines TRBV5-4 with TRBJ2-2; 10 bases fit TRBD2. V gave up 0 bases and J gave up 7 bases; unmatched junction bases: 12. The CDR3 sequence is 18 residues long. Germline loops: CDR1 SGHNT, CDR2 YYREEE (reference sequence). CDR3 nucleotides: TGTGCCAGCAGCTTGGCCAGCGGGAGGGCCAGGAACGGCGGGGAGCTGTTTTTT. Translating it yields CASSLASGRARNGGELFF.

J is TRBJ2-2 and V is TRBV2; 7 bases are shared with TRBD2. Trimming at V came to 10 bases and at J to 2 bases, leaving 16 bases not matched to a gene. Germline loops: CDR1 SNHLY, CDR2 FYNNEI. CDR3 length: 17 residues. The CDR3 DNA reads TGTGCCACTGCCCCGAGCGGGGCCTCAATCAACACCGGGGAGCTGTTTTTT. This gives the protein CATAPSGASINTGELFF.

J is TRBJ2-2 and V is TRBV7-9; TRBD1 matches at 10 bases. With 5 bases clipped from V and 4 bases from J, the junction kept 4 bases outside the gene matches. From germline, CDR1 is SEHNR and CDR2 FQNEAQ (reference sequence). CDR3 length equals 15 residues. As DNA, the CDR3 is TGTGCCAGCAGCCAGGGACAGGGGAGCACCGGGGAGCTGTTTTTT. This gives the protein CASSQGQGSTGELFF.

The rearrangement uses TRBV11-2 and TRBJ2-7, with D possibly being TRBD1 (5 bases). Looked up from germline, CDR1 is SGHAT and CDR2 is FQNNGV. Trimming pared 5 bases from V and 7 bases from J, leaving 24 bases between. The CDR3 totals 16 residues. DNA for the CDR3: TGTGCCAGCAGCCGAACGCTGATAGGGGCCATAAGGGAGCAGTACTTC. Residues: CASSRTLIGAIREQYF.

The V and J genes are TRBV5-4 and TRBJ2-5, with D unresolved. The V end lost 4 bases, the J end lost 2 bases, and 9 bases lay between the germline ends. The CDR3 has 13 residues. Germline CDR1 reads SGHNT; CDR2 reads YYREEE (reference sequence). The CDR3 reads CASSLPTQETQYF. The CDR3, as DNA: TGTGCCAGCAGCCTCCCGACACAAGAGACCCAGTACTTC.

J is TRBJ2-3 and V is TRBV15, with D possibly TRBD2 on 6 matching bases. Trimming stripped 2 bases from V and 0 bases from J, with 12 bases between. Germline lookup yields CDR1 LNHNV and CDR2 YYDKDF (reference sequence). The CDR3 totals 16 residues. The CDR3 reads CATSRPGSGSTDTQYF. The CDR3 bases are TGTGCCACCAGCAGACCTGGTAGCGGTAGCACAGATACGCAGTATTTT.

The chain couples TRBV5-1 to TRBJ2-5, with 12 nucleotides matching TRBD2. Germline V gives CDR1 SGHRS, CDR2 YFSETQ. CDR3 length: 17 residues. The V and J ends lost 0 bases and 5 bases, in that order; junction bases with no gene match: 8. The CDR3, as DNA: TGCGCCAGCAGCTTGGTCTCTAGCGGGAGGGCCGGGGAGACCCAGTACTTC. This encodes CASSLVSSGRAGETQYF.

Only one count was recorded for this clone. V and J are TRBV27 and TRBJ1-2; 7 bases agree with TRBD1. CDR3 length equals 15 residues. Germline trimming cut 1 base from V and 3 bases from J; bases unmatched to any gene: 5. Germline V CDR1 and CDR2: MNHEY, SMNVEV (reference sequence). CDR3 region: CASSLFGTDDYGYTF. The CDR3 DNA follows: TGTGCCAGCAGTTTATTCGGGACAGACGACTATGGCTACACCTTC.

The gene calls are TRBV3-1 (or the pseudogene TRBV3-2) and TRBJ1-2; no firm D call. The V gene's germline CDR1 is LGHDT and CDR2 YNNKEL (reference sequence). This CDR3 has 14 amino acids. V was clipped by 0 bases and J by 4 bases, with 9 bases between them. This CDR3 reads CASSQDGGSYGYTF. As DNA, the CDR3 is TGTGCCAGCAGCCAAGATGGAGGCAGCTATGGCTACACCTTC.

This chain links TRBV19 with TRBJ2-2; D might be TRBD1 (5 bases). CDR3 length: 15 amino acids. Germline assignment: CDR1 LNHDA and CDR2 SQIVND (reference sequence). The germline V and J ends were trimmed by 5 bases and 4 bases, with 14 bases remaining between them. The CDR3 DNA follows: TGTGCCAGTAGTGTTCAGCAGGGTGGCACCGGGGAGCTGTTTTTT. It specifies CASSVQQGGTGELFF. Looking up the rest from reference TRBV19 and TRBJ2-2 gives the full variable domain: DGGITQSPKYLFRKEGQNVTLSCEQNLNHDAMYWYRQDPGQGLRLIYYSQIVNDFQKGDIAEGYSVSREKKESFPLTVTSAQKNPTAFYLCASSVQQGGTGELFFGEGSRLTVL.

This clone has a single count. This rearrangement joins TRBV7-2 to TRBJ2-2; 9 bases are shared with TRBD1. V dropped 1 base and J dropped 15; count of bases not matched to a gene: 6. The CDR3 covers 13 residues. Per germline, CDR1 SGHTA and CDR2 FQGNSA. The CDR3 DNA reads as TGTGCCAGCAGCTTAGAGCGGGACAGGGTGGTGTTTTTT. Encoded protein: CASSLERDRVVFF.

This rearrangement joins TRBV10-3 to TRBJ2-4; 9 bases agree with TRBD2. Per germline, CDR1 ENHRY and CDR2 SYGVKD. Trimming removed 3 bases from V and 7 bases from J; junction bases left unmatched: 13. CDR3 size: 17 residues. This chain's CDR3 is CAISEGEVGREGNIQYF. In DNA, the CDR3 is TGTGCCATCAGTGAAGGGGAGGTAGGGCGGGAGGGCAACATTCAGTACTTC.

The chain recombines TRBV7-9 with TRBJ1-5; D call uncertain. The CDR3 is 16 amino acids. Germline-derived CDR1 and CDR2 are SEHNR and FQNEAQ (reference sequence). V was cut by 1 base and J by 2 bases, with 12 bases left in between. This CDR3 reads CASSLDLGSGNQPQHF. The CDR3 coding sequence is TGTGCCAGCAGCTTAGACTTGGGCTCGGGCAATCAGCCCCAGCATTTT.

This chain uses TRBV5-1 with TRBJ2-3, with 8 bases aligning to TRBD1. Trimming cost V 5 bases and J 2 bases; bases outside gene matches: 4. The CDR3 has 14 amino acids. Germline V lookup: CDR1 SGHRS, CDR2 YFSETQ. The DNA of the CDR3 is TGCGCCAGCAGGCAGGGGGCACACACAGATACGCAGTATTTT. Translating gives CASRQGAHTDTQYF. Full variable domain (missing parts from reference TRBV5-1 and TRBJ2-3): KAGVTQTPRYLIKTRGQQVTLSCSPISGHRSVSWYQQTPGQGLQFLFEYFSETQRNKGNFPGRFSGRQFSNSRSEMNVSTLELGDSALYLCASRQGAHTDTQYFGPGTRLTVL.